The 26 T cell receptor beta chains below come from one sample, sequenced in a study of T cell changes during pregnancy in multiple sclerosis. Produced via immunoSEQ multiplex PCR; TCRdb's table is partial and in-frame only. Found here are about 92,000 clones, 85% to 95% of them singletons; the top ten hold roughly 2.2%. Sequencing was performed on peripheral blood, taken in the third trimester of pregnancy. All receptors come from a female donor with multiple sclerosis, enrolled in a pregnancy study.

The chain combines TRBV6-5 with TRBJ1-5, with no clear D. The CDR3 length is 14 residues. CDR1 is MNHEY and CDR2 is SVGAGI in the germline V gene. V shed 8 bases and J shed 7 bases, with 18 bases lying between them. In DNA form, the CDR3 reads TGTGCCAGCTCCCTCGCAGGCAATACCCAGCCCCAGCATTTT. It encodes CASSLAGNTQPQHF.

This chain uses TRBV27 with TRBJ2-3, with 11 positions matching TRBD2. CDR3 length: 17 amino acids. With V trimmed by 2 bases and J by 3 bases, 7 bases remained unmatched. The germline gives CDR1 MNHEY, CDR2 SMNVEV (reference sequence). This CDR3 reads CASSLDFSGRATDTQYF. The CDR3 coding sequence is TGTGCCAGCAGTTTAGATTTTAGCGGGAGGGCAACAGATACGCAGTATTTT.

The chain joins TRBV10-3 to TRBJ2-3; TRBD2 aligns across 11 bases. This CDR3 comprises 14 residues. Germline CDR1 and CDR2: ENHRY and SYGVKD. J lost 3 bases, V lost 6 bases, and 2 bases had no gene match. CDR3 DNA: TGTGCCATCAGGGGGACTAGCGGTACAGATACGCAGTATTTT. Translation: CAIRGTSGTDTQYF.

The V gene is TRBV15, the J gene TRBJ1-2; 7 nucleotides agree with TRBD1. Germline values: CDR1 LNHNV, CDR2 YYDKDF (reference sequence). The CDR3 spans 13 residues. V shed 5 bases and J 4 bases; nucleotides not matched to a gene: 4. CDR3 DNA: TGTGCCACCAGCCCTGACAGGGTCTATGGCTACACCTTC. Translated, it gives CATSPDRVYGYTF.

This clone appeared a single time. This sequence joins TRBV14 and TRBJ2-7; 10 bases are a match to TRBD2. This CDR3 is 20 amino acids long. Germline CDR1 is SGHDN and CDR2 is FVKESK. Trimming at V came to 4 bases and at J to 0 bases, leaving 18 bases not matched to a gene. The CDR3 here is CASSPSRTSGITFSSYEQYF. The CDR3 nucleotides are TGTGCCAGCAGCCCGTCCCGTACTAGCGGGATTACTTTTAGCTCCTACGAGCAGTACTTC.

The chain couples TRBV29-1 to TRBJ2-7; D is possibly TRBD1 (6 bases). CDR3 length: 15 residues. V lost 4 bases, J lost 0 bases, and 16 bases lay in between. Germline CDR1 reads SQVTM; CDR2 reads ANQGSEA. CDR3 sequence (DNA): TGCAGCGTTGCCGGGCTTAGGGGGTCCTCCTACGAGCAGTACTTC. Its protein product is CSVAGLRGSSYEQYF.

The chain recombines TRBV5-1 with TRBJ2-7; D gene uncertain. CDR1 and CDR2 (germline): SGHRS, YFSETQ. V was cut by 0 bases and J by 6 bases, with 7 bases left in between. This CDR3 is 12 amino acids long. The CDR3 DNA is TGCGCCAGCAGCTTGGAGCGCGGCGAGCAGTACTTC. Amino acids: CASSLERGEQYF.

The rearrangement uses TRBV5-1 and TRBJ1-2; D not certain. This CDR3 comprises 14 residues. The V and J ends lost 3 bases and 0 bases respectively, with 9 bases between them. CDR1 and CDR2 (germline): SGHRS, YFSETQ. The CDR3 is CASSSSDTNYGYTF. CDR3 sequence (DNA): TGCGCCAGCAGCTCCTCTGACACTAACTATGGCTACACCTTC.

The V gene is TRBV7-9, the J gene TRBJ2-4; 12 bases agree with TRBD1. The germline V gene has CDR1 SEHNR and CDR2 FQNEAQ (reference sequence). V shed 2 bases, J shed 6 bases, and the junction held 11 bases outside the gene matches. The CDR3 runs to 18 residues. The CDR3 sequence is CASSLSGQGALFGNIQYF. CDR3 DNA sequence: TGTGCCAGCAGCTTATCGGGACAGGGGGCCCTATTCGGAAACATTCAGTACTTC.

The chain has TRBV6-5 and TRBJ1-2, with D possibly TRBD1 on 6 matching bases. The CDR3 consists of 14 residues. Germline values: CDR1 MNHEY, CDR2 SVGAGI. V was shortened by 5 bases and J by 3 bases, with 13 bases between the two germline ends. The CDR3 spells CASSRPGTHYGYTF. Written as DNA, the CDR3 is TGTGCCAGCAGTAGGCCCGGGACACACTATGGCTACACCTTC.

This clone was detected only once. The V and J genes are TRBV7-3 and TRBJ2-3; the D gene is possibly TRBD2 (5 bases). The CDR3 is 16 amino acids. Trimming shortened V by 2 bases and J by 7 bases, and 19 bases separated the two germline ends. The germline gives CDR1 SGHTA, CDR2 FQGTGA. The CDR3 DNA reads TGTGCCAGCAGCTTAGGAGGTCCGGGAATGAGGAATACGCAGTATTTT. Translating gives CASSLGGPGMRNTQYF.

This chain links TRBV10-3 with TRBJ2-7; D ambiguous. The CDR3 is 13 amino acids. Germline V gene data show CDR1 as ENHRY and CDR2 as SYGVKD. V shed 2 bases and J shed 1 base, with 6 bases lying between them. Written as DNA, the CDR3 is TGTGCCATCAGTGAGACGGTTTCCTACGAGCAGTACTTC. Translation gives CAISETVSYEQYF.

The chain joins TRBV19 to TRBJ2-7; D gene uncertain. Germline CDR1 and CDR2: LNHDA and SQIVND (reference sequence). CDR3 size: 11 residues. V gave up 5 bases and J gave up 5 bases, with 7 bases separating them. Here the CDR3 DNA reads TGTGCCAGTAGTCTCAGTGACGAGCAGTACTTC. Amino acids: CASSLSDEQYF.

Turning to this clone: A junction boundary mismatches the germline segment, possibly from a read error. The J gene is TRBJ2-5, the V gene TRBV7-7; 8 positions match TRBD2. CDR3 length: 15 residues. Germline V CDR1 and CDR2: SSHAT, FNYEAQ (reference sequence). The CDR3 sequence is CASSPPQPGGGTQYF. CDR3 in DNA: TGTGCTAGCAGCCCCCCACAGCCCGGGGGGGGGACCCAGTACTTC.

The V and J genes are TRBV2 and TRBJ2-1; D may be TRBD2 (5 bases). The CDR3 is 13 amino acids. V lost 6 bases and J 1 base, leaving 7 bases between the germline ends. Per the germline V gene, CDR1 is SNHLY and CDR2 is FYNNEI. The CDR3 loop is CASRLVSYNEQFF. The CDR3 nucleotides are TGTGCCAGCAGACTAGTTTCCTACAATGAGCAGTTCTTC.

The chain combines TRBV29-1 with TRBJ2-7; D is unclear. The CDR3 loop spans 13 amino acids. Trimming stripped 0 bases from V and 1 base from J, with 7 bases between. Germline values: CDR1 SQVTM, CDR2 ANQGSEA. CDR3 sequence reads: CSVEESDSYEQYF. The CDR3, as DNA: TGCAGCGTTGAAGAGTCAGATTCCTACGAGCAGTACTTC.

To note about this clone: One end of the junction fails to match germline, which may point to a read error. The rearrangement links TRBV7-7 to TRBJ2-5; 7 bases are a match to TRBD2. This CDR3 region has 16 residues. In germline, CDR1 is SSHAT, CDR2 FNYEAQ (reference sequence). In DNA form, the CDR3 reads TGTGCTAGCAGCAAACTAGCGCCCGGGCCCCAAGAGACCCAGTACTTC. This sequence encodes CASSKLAPGPQETQYF. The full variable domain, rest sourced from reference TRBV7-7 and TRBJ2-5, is GAGVSQSPRYKVTKRGQDVTLRCDPISSHATLYWYQQALGQGPEFLTYFNYEAQPDKSGLPSDRFSAERPEGSISTLTIQRTEQRDSAMYRCASSKLAPGPQETQYFGPGTRLLVL.

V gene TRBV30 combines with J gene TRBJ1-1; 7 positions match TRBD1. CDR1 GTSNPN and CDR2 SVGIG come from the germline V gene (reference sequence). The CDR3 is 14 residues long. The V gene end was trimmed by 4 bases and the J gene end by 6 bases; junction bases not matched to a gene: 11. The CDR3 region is CAWTPPGQISEAFF. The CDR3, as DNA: TGTGCCTGGACCCCCCCGGGACAGATATCTGAAGCTTTCTTT.

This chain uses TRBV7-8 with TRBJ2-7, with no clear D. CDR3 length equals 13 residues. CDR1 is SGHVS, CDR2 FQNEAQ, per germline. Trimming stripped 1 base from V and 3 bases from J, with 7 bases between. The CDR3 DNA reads TGTGCCAGCAGCTTAGGCCAGAACTACGAGCAGTACTTC. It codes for CASSLGQNYEQYF.

The CDR3 here is CASRGQGVSYEQYF. CDR3 DNA: TGTGCCAGCAGAGGACAGGGGGTCTCCTACGAGCAGTACTTC. The chain uses TRBV2 and TRBJ2-7, with 10 bases matching TRBD1. The CDR3 is 14 amino acids. V dropped 6 bases and J dropped 0; count of bases not matched to a gene: 2. The germline V gene encodes CDR1 SNHLY and CDR2 FYNNEI.

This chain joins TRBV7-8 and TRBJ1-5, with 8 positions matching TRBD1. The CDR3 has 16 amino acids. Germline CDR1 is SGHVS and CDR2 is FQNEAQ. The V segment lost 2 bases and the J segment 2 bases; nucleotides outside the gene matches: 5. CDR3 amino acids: CASSLSLTGGNQPQHF. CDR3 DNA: TGTGCCAGCAGCTTATCGCTGACAGGGGGCAATCAGCCCCAGCATTTT.

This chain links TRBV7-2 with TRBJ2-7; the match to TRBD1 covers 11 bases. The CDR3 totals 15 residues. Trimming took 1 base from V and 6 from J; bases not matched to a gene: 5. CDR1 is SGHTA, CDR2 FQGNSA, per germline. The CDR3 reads CASSLVGQGVGEQYF. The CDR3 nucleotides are TGTGCCAGCAGCTTAGTGGGACAGGGGGTGGGCGAGCAGTACTTC. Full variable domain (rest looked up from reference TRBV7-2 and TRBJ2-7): GAGVSQSPSNKVTEKGKDVELRCDPISGHTALYWYRQSLGQGLEFLIYFQGNSAPDKSGLPSDRFSAERTGGSVSTLTIQRTQQEDSAVYLCASSLVGQGVGEQYFGPGTRLTVT.

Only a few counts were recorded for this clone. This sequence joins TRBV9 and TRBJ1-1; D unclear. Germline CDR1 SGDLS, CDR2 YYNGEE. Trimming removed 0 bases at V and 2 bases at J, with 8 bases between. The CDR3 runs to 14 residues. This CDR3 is CASSVEQFNTEAFF. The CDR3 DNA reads TGTGCCAGCAGCGTAGAACAGTTCAACACTGAAGCTTTCTTT. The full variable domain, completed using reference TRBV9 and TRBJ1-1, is DSGVTQTPKHLITATGQRVTLRCSPRSGDLSVYWYQQSLDQGLQFLIQYYNGEERAKGNILERFSAQQFPDLHSELNLSSLELGDSALYFCASSVEQFNTEAFFGQGTRLTVV.

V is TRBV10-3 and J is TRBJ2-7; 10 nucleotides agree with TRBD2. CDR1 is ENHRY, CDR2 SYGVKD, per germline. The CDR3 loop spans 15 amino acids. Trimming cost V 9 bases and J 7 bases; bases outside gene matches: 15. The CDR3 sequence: CAMAGTSDTPREQYF. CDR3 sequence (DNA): TGTGCCATGGCCGGGACTAGCGACACCCCACGGGAGCAGTACTTC.

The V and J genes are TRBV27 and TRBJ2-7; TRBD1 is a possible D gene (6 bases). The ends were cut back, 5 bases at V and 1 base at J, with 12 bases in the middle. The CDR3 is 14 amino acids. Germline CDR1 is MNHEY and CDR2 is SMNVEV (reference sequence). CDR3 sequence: CASSPGVSSYEQYF. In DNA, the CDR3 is TGTGCCAGCAGTCCAGGGGTCTCGTCCTACGAGCAGTACTTC.

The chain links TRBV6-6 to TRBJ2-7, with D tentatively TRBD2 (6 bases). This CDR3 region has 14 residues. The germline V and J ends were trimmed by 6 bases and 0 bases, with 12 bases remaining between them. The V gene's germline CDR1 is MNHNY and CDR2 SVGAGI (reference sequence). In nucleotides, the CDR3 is TGTGCCAGCAGCTTCGACGGGAGCTCCTACGAGCAGTACTTC. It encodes CASSFDGSSYEQYF.